Each of the 10 T cell receptor beta chains below was sequenced from the same sample in a study of a mutant IDH1 vaccine in newly diagnosed glioma. Only in-frame clones appear in the TCRdb table, and some are missing; sequencing was by immunoSEQ multiplex PCR. This sample has about 66,000 clones, with 70% to 85% found just once. Time point specified: week 11, during vaccination. Each vaccine dose was 300 ug of mutant IDH1 20-mer peptide, with topical imiquimod. The antigens for these receptors are not known. Specimen: PBMCs, collected from a glioma patient whose treatment included an IDH1 peptide vaccine. These receptors all come from a young man with glioma.

The chain employs TRBV9 and TRBJ2-2, with 11 nucleotides matching TRBD2. The V gene's germline CDR1 is SGDLS and CDR2 YYNGEE. The CDR3 loop spans 17 amino acids. The ends lost 2 bases at V and 6 bases at J; junction bases unmatched: 9. The CDR3 coding sequence is TGTGCCAGCAGCGTCCTCCTGACTAGCGGGATCGCCGGGGAGCTGTTTTTT. Residues: CASSVLLTSGIAGELFF.

The CDR3 is CASSVLGFTGELFF. In nucleotides, the CDR3 is TGTGCCAGCAGCGTACTAGGTTTTACCGGGGAGCTGTTTTTT. The J gene is TRBJ2-2, the V gene TRBV7-7, with a possible D match to TRBD2 (5 bases). This CDR3 contains 14 residues. The germline V gene has CDR1 SSHAT and CDR2 FNYEAQ (reference sequence). Between the trimmed V and J ends, which lost 5 bases and 5 bases, there was a span of 12 bases.

J is TRBJ2-7 and V is TRBV23-1; D gene unclear. TRBV23-1 is classed as an ORF, of uncertain function. CDR3 length: 16 amino acids. V shed 9 bases and J shed 0 bases, with 21 bases lying between them. CDR3 sequence reads: CASISDCDGSSYEQYF. CDR3 coding DNA: TGCGCCAGTATCTCCGATTGTGACGGAAGCTCCTACGAGCAGTACTTC.

This clone appeared once. The CDR3 reads CASSVGTSAFQFF. The DNA of the CDR3 is TGTGCCAGCAGCGTAGGAACTAGCGCTTTTCAGTTCTTC. This sequence joins TRBV9 and TRBJ2-1; 7 bases map to TRBD2. CDR3 length: 13 residues. Germline assignment: CDR1 SGDLS and CDR2 YYNGEE. The ends lost 0 bases at V and 13 bases at J; junction bases unmatched: 7.

The chain links TRBV9 to TRBJ2-3; 9 nucleotides line up with TRBD2. The CDR3 has 16 amino acids. The germline gives CDR1 SGDLS, CDR2 YYNGEE. V dropped 3 bases and J dropped 0; count of bases not matched to a gene: 5. The CDR3 sequence is CASSALAGYSTDTQYF. The DNA for the CDR3 is TGTGCCAGCAGCGCCCTAGCGGGGTATAGCACAGATACGCAGTATTTT.

The V gene is TRBV5-4, the J gene TRBJ2-7; no clear D. The germline V gene has CDR1 SGHNT and CDR2 YYREEE (reference sequence). This CDR3 is built from 13 residues. V lost 1 base and J 5 bases, leaving 10 bases between the germline ends. The CDR3 sequence is CASSLLPPDEQYF. The CDR3 DNA sequence: TGTGCCAGCAGCTTGTTACCGCCGGACGAGCAGTACTTC.

V usage is TRBV11-3 and J usage is TRBJ2-1; TRBD1 aligns across 10 bases. The germline CDR1 and CDR2 sequences are SGHNT and YENEEA. The CDR3 loop spans 16 amino acids. The J segment lost 6 bases and the V segment lost 5 bases, leaving 10 bases of the junction unmatched. This chain's CDR3 is CASSKFSGQGINEQFF. Here the CDR3 DNA reads TGTGCCAGCAGCAAATTTTCGGGACAGGGGATCAATGAGCAGTTCTTC. The full variable domain, completed using reference TRBV11-3 and TRBJ2-1, is EAGVVQSPRYKIIEKKQPVAFWCNPISGHNTLYWYLQNLGQGPELLIRYENEEAVDDSQLPKDRFSAERLKGVDSTLKIQPAELGDSAVYLCASSKFSGQGINEQFFGPGTRLTVL.

The rearrangement joins TRBV7-2 to TRBJ2-3, with 9 positions matching TRBD2. In germline, CDR1 is SGHTA, CDR2 FQGNSA. Unmatched junction bases numbered 9, after V lost 7 bases and J lost 4 bases. The CDR3 is 15 residues long. In DNA, the CDR3 is TGTGCCAGCACCTCCCGGGGACTAGCCGCAGATACGCAGTATTTT. Residues: CASTSRGLAADTQYF. Filled out from reference TRBV7-2 and TRBJ2-3, the complete variable domain reads GAGVSQSPSNKVTEKGKDVELRCDPISGHTALYWYRQSLGQGLEFLIYFQGNSAPDKSGLPSDRFSAERTGGSVSTLTIQRTQQEDSAVYLCASTSRGLAADTQYFGPGTRLTVL.

The chain couples TRBV6-6 to TRBJ2-3, with D tentatively TRBD2 (6 bases). Trimming shortened V by 4 bases and J by 1 base, and 9 bases separated the two germline ends. The germline V gene has CDR1 MNHNY and CDR2 SVGAGI (reference sequence). The CDR3 has 14 residues. CDR3 bases: TGTGCCAGCAGTTGGAGGGACCGCACAGATACGCAGTATTTT. Protein sequence: CASSWRDRTDTQYF.

The chain has TRBV4-1 and TRBJ2-2, with 11 bases matching TRBD2. This CDR3 region has 16 residues. Germline V gives CDR1 MGHRA, CDR2 YSYEKL. V was pared by 3 bases and J by 2 bases, with 2 bases of the junction left unmatched. DNA for the CDR3: TGCGCCAGCAGCCAGGGGACTAGCGGAAACACCGGGGAGCTGTTTTTT. It is translated as CASSQGTSGNTGELFF.